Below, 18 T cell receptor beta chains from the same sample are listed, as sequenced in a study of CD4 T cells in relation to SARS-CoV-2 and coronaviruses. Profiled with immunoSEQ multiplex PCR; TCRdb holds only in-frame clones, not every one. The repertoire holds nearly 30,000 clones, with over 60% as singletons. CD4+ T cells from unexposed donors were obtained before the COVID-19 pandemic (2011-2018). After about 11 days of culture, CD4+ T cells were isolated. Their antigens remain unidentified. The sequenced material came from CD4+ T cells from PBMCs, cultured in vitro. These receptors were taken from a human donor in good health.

DNA for the CDR3: TGTGCCAGCAGCCTCGGACAGGGGTTCGGCGAGCAGTACTTC. This encodes CASSLGQGFGEQYF. The chain couples TRBV6-6 to TRBJ2-7; 9 bases fit TRBD1. Trimming at V came to 6 bases and at J to 6 bases, leaving 9 bases not matched to a gene. CDR3 size: 14 residues. Germline V CDR1 and CDR2: MNHNY, SVGAGI (reference sequence).

CDR3 in DNA: TGTGCCTGGAGTCGGAGAAGGGCGAACACCGGGGAGCTGTTTTTT. This gives the protein CAWSRRRANTGELFF. V usage is TRBV30 and J usage is TRBJ2-2, with D unclear. Trimming removed 2 bases at V and 0 bases at J, with 10 bases between. Germline V gives CDR1 GTSNPN, CDR2 SVGIG (reference sequence). The CDR3 covers 15 residues.

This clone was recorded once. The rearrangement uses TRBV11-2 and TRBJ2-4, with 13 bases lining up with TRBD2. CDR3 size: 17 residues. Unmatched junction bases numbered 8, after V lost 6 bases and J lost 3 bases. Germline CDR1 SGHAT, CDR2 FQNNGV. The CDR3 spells CASRQWGLAGNKNIQYF. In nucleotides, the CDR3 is TGTGCCAGCAGGCAGTGGGGACTAGCGGGGAACAAAAACATTCAGTACTTC.

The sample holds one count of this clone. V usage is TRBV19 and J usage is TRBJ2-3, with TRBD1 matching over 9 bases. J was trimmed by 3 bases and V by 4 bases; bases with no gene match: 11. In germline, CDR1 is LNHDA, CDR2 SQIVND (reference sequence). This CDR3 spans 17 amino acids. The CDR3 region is CASSNPTGTGRTDTQYF. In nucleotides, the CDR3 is TGTGCCAGTAGTAACCCGACCGGGACAGGGAGAACAGATACGCAGTATTTT.

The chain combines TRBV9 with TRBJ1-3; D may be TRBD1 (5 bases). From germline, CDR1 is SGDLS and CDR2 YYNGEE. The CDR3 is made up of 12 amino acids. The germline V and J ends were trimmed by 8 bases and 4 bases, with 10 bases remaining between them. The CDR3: CASQGEGNTIYF. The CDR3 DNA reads TGTGCCAGTCAGGGCGAAGGAAACACCATATATTTT. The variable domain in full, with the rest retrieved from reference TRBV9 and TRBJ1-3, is DSGVTQTPKHLITATGQRVTLRCSPRSGDLSVYWYQQSLDQGLQFLIQYYNGEERAKGNILERFSAQQFPDLHSELNLSSLELGDSALYFCASQGEGNTIYFGEGSWLTVV.

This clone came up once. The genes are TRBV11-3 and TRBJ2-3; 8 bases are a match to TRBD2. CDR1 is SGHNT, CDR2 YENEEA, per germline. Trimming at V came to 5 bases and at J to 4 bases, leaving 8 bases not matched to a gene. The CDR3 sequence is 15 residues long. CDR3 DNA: TGTGCCAGCAGCCCATATAGCGGGGCGCCAGATACGCAGTATTTT. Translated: CASSPYSGAPDTQYF.

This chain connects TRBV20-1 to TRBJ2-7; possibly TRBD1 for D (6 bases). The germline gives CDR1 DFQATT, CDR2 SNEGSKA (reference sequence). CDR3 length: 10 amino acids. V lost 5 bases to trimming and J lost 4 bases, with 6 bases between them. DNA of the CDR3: TGCAGTGCTCAGGGGTACGAGCAGTACTTC. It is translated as CSAQGYEQYF.

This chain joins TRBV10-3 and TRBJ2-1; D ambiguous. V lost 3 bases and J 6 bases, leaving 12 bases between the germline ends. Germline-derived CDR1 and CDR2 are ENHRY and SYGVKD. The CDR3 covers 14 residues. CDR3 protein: CAISEGSSTNEQFF. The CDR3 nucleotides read TGTGCCATCAGTGAAGGGTCCTCGACCAATGAGCAGTTCTTC.

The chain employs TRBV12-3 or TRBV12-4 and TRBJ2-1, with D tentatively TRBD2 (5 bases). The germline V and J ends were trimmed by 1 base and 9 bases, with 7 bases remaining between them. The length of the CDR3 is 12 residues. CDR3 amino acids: CASSLVAGEQFF. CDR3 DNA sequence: TGTGCCAGCAGTTTAGTGGCGGGTGAGCAGTTCTTC.

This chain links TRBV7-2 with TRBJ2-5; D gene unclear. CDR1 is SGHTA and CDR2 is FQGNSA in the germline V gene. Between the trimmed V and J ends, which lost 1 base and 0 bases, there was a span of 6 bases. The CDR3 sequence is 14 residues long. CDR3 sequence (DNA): TGTGCCAGCAGCTTAGAGAGTTACCAAGAGACCCAGTACTTC. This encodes CASSLESYQETQYF.

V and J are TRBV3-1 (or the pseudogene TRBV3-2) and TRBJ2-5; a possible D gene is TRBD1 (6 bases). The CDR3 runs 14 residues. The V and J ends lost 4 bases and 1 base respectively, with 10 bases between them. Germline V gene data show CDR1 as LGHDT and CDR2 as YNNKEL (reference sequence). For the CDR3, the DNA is TGTGCCAGCAGCCTCCAGGGGAGCCAAGAGACCCAGTACTTC. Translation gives CASSLQGSQETQYF.

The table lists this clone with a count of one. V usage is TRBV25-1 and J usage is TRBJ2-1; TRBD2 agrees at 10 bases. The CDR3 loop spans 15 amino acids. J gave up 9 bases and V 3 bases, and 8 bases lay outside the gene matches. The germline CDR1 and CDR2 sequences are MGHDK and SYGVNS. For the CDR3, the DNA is TGTGCCAGCAGTGACCGAACTAGCGGGAAATTTGAGCAGTTCTTC. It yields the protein CASSDRTSGKFEQFF.

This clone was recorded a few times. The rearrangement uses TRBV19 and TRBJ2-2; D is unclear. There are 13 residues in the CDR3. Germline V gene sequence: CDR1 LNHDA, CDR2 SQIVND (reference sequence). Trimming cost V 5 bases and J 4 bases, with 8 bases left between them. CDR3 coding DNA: TGTGCCAGTAGTCTACAAGTCACCGGGGAGCTGTTTTTT. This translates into CASSLQVTGELFF.

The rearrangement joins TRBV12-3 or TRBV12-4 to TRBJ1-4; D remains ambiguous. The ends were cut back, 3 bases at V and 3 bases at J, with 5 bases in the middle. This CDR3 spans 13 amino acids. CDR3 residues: CASSLVANEKLFF. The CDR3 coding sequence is TGTGCCAGCAGTTTGGTAGCTAATGAAAAACTGTTTTTT.

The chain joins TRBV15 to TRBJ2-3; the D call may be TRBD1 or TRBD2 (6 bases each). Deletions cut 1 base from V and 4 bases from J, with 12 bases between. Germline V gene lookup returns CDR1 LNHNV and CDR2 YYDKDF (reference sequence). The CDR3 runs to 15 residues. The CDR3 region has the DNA TGTGCCACCAGCAGAGGAGGGGGAGGCGCAGATACGCAGTATTTT. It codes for CATSRGGGGADTQYF. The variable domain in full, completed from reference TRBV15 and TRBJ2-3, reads DAMVIQNPRYQVTQFGKPVTLSCSQTLNHNVMYWYQQKSSQAPKLLFHYYDKDFNNEADTPDNFQSRRPNTSFCFLDIRSPGLGDTAMYLCATSRGGGGADTQYFGPGTRLTVL.

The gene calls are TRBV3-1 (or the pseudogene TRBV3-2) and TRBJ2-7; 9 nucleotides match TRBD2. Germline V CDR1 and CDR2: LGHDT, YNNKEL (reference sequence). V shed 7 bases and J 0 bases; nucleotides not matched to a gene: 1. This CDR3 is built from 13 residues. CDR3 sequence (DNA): TGTGCCAGCACAGCGGGAGGCTCCTACGAGCAGTACTTC. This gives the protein CASTAGGSYEQYF.

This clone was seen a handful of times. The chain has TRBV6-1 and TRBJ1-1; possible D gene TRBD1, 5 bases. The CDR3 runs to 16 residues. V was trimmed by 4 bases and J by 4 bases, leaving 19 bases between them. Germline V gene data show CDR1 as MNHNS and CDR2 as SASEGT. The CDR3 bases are TGTGCCAGCAGTGGGGGTAGGGGCAAAATGGGCACTGAAGCTTTCTTT. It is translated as CASSGGRGKMGTEAFF.

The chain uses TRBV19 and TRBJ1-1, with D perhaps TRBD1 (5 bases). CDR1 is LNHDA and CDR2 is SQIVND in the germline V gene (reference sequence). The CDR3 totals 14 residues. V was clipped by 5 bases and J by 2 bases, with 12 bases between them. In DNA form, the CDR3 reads TGTGCCAGTAGTTTCCGGGACTTTAACACTGAAGCTTTCTTT. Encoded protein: CASSFRDFNTEAFF.